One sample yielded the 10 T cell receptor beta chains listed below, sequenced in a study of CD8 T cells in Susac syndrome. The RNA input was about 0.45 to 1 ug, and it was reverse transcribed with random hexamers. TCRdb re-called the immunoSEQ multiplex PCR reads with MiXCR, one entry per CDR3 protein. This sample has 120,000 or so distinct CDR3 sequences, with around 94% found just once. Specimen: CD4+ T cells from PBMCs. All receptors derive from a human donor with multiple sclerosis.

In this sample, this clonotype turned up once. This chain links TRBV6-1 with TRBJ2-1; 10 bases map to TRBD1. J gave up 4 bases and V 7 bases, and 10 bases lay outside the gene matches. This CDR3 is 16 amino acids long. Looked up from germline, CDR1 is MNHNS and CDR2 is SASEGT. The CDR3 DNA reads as TGTGCCAGCATGGTAGATCGACAGGGGGCGTACAATGAGCAGTTCTTC. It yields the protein CASMVDRQGAYNEQFF.

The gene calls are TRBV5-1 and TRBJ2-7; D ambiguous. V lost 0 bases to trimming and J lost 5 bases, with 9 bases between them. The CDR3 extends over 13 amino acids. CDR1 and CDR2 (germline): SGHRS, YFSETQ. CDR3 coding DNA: TGCGCCAGCAGCTTGGACCCCAACGACGAGCAGTACTTC. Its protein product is CASSLDPNDEQYF.

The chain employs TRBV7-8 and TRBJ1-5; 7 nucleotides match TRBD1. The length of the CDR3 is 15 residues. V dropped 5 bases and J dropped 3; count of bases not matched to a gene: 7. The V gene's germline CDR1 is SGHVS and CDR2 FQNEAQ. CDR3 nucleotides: TGTGCCAGCAGCAACCTACAGGGGAACAATCAGCCCCAGCATTTT. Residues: CASSNLQGNNQPQHF.

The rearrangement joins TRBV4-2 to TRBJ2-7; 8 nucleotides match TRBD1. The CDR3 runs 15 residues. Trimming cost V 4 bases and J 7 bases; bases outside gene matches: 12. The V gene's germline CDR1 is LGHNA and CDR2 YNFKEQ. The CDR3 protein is CASSPSTQGAREQYF. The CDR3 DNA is TGTGCCAGCAGCCCCAGTACGCAGGGGGCGAGGGAGCAGTACTTC.

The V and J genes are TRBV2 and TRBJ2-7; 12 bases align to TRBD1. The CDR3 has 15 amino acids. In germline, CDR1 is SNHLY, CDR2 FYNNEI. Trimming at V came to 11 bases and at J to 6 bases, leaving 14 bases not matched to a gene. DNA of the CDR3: TGTGCCCGAGGTGGAGCCGGGACAGGGGGCGGCGAGCAGTACTTC. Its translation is CARGGAGTGGGEQYF.

The CDR3 nucleotides read TGCGCCAGCAGCTTGGAGCAGGGGCATTCACCCCTCCACTTT. This sequence encodes CASSLEQGHSPLHF. The V and J genes are TRBV5-1 and TRBJ1-6; D might be TRBD1 (6 bases). V was trimmed by 0 bases and J by 8 bases, leaving 9 bases between them. CDR3 size: 14 residues. Germline V gene data show CDR1 as SGHRS and CDR2 as YFSETQ.

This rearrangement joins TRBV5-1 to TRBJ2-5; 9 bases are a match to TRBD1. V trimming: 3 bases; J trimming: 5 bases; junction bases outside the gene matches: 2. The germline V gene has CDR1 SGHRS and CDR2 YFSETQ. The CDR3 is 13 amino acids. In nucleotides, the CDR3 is TGCGCCAGCAGCTGGACAGGGGATGAGACCCAGTACTTC. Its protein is CASSWTGDETQYF.

Written as DNA, the CDR3 is TGTGCCAGCAGCTGGGGACAGGGCCAAGGCTACACCTTC. It translates to CASSWGQGQGYTF. The gene calls are TRBV5-4 and TRBJ1-2; 9 bases are a match to TRBD1. V dropped 3 bases and J dropped 8; count of bases not matched to a gene: 5. The CDR3 loop spans 13 amino acids. Germline V CDR1 and CDR2: SGHNT, YYREEE (reference sequence).

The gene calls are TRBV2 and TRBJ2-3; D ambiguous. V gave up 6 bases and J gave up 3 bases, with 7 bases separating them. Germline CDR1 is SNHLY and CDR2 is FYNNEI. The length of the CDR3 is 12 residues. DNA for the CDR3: TGTGCCAGCAGCCCTTGGACAGATACGCAGTATTTT. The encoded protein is CASSPWTDTQYF.

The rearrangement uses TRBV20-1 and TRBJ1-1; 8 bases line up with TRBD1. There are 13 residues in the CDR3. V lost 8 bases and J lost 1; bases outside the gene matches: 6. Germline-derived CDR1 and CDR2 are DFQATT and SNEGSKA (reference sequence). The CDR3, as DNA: TGCAGTTCCCAGGGGGCAACGAACACTGAAGCTTTCTTT. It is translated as CSSQGATNTEAFF.